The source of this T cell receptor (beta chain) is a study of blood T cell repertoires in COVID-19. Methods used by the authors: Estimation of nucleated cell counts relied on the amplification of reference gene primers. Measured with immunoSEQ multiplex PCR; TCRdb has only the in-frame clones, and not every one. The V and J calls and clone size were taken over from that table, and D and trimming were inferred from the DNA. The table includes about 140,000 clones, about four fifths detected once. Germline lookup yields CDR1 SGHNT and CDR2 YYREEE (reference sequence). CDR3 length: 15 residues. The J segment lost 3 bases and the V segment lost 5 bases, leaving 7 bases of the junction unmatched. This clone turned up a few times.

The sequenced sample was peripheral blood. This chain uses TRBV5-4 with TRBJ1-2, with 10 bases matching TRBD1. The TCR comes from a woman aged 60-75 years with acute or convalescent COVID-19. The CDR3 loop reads CASRRGQGGDYGYTF. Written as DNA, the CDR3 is TGTGCCAGCAGGCGAGGACAGGGGGGTGACTATGGCTACACCTTC.